One T cell receptor (beta chain) is described in this entry. The antigen is undetermined. Every isolated RNA sample was fully reverse transcribed, so sequencing captured expressed TCRB transcripts. Clones were read by immunoSEQ multiplex PCR, and TCRdb kept only the in-frame ones, dropping some. The data show 200,000 to 250,000 clones, over 11% seen once. The data are from a study of beta chain features in type 1 diabetes. Study observations and caveats: Shorter TCRB CDR3s, moderately but significantly so, marked every one of the four CD4+ subsets in Type 1 diabetes patients.

The CDR3 is 13 amino acids. The V end was cut by 5 bases, the J end by 6 bases, with 10 bases between. Per the germline V gene, CDR1 is SEHNR and CDR2 is FQNEAQ (reference sequence). Sequenced: naive CD4+ T cells from blood. The sequence came from a man between 25 and 39 years old with type 1 diabetes. The chain is built from TRBV7-9 and TRBJ1-4; D possibly corresponds to TRBD1 (5 bases). The CDR3: CASSATTDEKLFF. The CDR3 DNA sequence: TGTGCCAGCAGCGCCACGACAGATGAAAAACTGTTTTTT.